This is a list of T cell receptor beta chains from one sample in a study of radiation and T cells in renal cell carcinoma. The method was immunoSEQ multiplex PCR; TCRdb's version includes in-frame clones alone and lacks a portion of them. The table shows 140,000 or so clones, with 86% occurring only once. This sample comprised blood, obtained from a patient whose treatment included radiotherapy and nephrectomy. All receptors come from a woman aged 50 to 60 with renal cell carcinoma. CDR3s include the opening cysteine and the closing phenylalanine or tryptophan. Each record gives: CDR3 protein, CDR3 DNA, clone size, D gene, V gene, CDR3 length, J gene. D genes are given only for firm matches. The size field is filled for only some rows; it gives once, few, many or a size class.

cdr3_aa: CATGGIDYNEQFF
cdr3_nt: TGTGCCACCGGGGGTATAGACTACAATGAGCAGTTCTTC
clone_size: -
d_call: -
v_call: TRBV10-3
cdr3_length: 13
j_call: TRBJ2-1

cdr3_aa: CASTMVDRDSYEQYF
cdr3_nt: TGTGCCAGCACCATGGTTGACCGGGACTCCTACGAGCAGTACTTC
clone_size: -
d_call: -
v_call: TRBV28
cdr3_length: 15
j_call: TRBJ2-7

cdr3_aa: CASSNGGDYEQYF
cdr3_nt: TGTGCCAGCAGTAATGGGGGGGACTACGAGCAGTACTTC
clone_size: -
d_call: TRBD2
v_call: TRBV6-6
cdr3_length: 13
j_call: TRBJ2-7

cdr3_aa: CASSDGGGSDEQFF
cdr3_nt: TGTGCCAGCAGTGATGGGGGGGGCTCAGATGAGCAGTTCTTC
clone_size: -
d_call: -
v_call: TRBV6-4
cdr3_length: 14
j_call: TRBJ2-1

cdr3_aa: CASSPAGRNSGNTIYF
cdr3_nt: TGCGCCAGCAGCCCAGCGGGACGGAACTCTGGAAACACCATATATTTT
clone_size: -
d_call: -
v_call: TRBV4-1
cdr3_length: 16
j_call: TRBJ1-3

cdr3_aa: CASSQDSRLATSYEQYF
cdr3_nt: TGCGCCAGCAGCCAAGACTCGCGACTAGCTACATCCTACGAGCAGTACTTC
clone_size: -
d_call: TRBD2
v_call: TRBV4-1
cdr3_length: 17
j_call: TRBJ2-7

cdr3_aa: CASSPRAGVGTGELFF
cdr3_nt: TGTGCCAGCAGCCCGCGAGCGGGGGTGGGCACCGGGGAGCTGTTTTTT
clone_size: -
d_call: TRBD2
v_call: TRBV7-6
cdr3_length: 16
j_call: TRBJ2-2

cdr3_aa: CASSSVEEGYTF
cdr3_nt: TGTGCCAGCAGCTCCGTTGAGGAGGGCTACACCTTC
clone_size: many
d_call: -
v_call: TRBV7-2
cdr3_length: 12
j_call: TRBJ1-2

cdr3_aa: CASSLDTDREAFF
cdr3_nt: TGCGCCAGCAGCTTGGATACCGACAGGGAAGCTTTCTTT
clone_size: -
d_call: -
v_call: TRBV5-1
cdr3_length: 13
j_call: TRBJ1-1

cdr3_aa: CASSTPGQGGTEAFF
cdr3_nt: TGTGCCAGCAGCACCCCCGGACAGGGGGGTACTGAAGCTTTCTTT
clone_size: few
d_call: TRBD1
v_call: TRBV9
cdr3_length: 15
j_call: TRBJ1-1

cdr3_aa: CAGERVNEQFF
cdr3_nt: TGTGCCGGCGAAAGGGTGAATGAGCAGTTCTTC
clone_size: -
d_call: -
v_call: TRBV30
cdr3_length: 11
j_call: TRBJ2-1

cdr3_aa: CASSLVHNSYEQYF
cdr3_nt: TGTGCCAGCAGTTTAGTACATAACTCCTACGAGCAGTACTTC
clone_size: -
d_call: -
v_call: TRBV28
cdr3_length: 14
j_call: TRBJ2-7

cdr3_aa: CASSSGTGFGANVLTF
cdr3_nt: TGTGCCAGCAGCTCCGGGACAGGGTTTGGGGCCAACGTCCTGACTTTC
clone_size: -
d_call: TRBD1
v_call: TRBV5-8
cdr3_length: 16
j_call: TRBJ2-6

cdr3_aa: CASSTGTGGVGEAFF
cdr3_nt: TGTGCCAGCAGCACTGGGACAGGGGGCGTTGGTGAAGCTTTCTTT
clone_size: few
d_call: TRBD1
v_call: TRBV5-4
cdr3_length: 15
j_call: TRBJ1-1

cdr3_aa: CASSPGENQPQHF
cdr3_nt: TGTGCCAGCTCACCAGGAGAGAATCAGCCCCAGCATTTT
clone_size: -
d_call: -
v_call: TRBV18
cdr3_length: 13
j_call: TRBJ1-5

cdr3_aa: CASSVEARRGDTQYF
cdr3_nt: TGTGCCAGCAGCGTAGAGGCCAGGAGGGGAGATACGCAGTATTTT
clone_size: -
d_call: -
v_call: TRBV9
cdr3_length: 15
j_call: TRBJ2-3

cdr3_aa: CASSGSGAQETQYF
cdr3_nt: TGTGCCAGCAGCGGTAGCGGGGCCCAAGAGACCCAGTACTTC
clone_size: -
d_call: TRBD2
v_call: TRBV9
cdr3_length: 14
j_call: TRBJ2-5

cdr3_aa: CASSLLGPETQYF
cdr3_nt: TGTGCCAGCAGCTTATTAGGGCCGGAGACCCAGTACTTC
clone_size: -
d_call: -
v_call: TRBV7-7
cdr3_length: 13
j_call: TRBJ2-5

cdr3_aa: CASSLRGTNEKLFF
cdr3_nt: TGTGCCAGCAGTTTAAGGGGGACTAATGAAAAACTGTTTTTT
clone_size: -
d_call: -
v_call: TRBV28
cdr3_length: 14
j_call: TRBJ1-4

cdr3_aa: CASSEALRQGAYGYTF
cdr3_nt: TGTGCCAGCAGTGAAGCGCTTCGACAGGGGGCTTATGGCTACACCTTC
clone_size: -
d_call: TRBD1
v_call: TRBV2
cdr3_length: 16
j_call: TRBJ1-2

cdr3_aa: CASSVAGSGGALDTQYF
cdr3_nt: TGTGCCAGCAGCGTAGCCGGTAGCGGGGGGGCATTGGATACGCAGTATTTT
clone_size: once
d_call: TRBD2
v_call: TRBV9
cdr3_length: 17
j_call: TRBJ2-3

cdr3_aa: CASSESLGSGNTIYF
cdr3_nt: TGTGCCAGCAGTGAATCCCTGGGCTCTGGAAACACCATATATTTT
clone_size: -
d_call: -
v_call: TRBV25-1
cdr3_length: 15
j_call: TRBJ1-3

cdr3_aa: CASSLQGRSDQPQHF
cdr3_nt: TGTGCCAGCAGCTTACAGGGGCGTAGCGATCAGCCCCAGCATTTT
clone_size: -
d_call: -
v_call: TRBV7-2
cdr3_length: 15
j_call: TRBJ1-5

cdr3_aa: CASSAYQETQYF
cdr3_nt: TGCGCCAGCAGCGCTTACCAAGAGACCCAGTACTTC
clone_size: -
d_call: -
v_call: TRBV5-1
cdr3_length: 12
j_call: TRBJ2-5

cdr3_aa: CASSLVGSRGEKLFF
cdr3_nt: TGTGCCAGCAGCTTGGTAGGCAGCCGAGGGGAAAAACTGTTTTTT
clone_size: -
d_call: -
v_call: TRBV5-5
cdr3_length: 15
j_call: TRBJ1-4

cdr3_aa: CASSDPGLAGWYEQYF
cdr3_nt: TGTGCCAGCAGCGATCCGGGACTAGCGGGGTGGTACGAGCAGTACTTC
clone_size: -
d_call: TRBD2
v_call: TRBV7-2
cdr3_length: 16
j_call: TRBJ2-7

cdr3_aa: CASSISPGWGEQYF
cdr3_nt: TGTGCCAGTAGTATATCTCCAGGATGGGGAGAGCAGTACTTC
clone_size: -
d_call: -
v_call: TRBV19
cdr3_length: 14
j_call: TRBJ2-7

cdr3_aa: CASSNVGGTGELFF
cdr3_nt: TGCGCCAGCAGCAATGTCGGGGGAACCGGGGAGCTGTTTTTT
clone_size: -
d_call: -
v_call: TRBV5-1
cdr3_length: 14
j_call: TRBJ2-2

cdr3_aa: CASSLQAEQFF
cdr3_nt: TGTGCCAGCAGCTTACAGGCTGAGCAGTTCTTC
clone_size: -
d_call: -
v_call: TRBV7-6
cdr3_length: 11
j_call: TRBJ2-1

cdr3_aa: CASSFVGSGTGYGYTF
cdr3_nt: TGTGCCAGCAGTTTTGTGGGTTCCGGGACAGGGTATGGCTACACCTTC
clone_size: -
d_call: TRBD1
v_call: TRBV5-5
cdr3_length: 16
j_call: TRBJ1-2

cdr3_aa: CASSIAPNTGELFF
cdr3_nt: TGTGCCAGCAGTATAGCACCGAACACCGGGGAGCTGTTTTTT
clone_size: -
d_call: -
v_call: TRBV27
cdr3_length: 14
j_call: TRBJ2-2

cdr3_aa: CASSLMAGPEEKLFF
cdr3_nt: TGTGCCAGCAGCTTGATGGCAGGCCCTGAGGAAAAACTGTTTTTT
clone_size: -
d_call: -
v_call: TRBV5-5
cdr3_length: 15
j_call: TRBJ1-4

cdr3_aa: CASSTYTDTQYF
cdr3_nt: TGTGCCAGCAGCACATACACAGATACGCAGTATTTT
clone_size: -
d_call: -
v_call: TRBV7-2
cdr3_length: 12
j_call: TRBJ2-3

cdr3_aa: CASSFGGQGVPEAFF
cdr3_nt: TGTGCCAGCAGCTTTGGTGGACAGGGGGTACCTGAAGCTTTCTTT
clone_size: -
d_call: TRBD1
v_call: TRBV5-6
cdr3_length: 15
j_call: TRBJ1-1

cdr3_aa: CASGLVSGTSQTQYF
cdr3_nt: TGTGCTAGTGGTTTGGTGAGCGGGACTAGTCAGACCCAGTACTTC
clone_size: -
d_call: TRBD2
v_call: TRBV12-5
cdr3_length: 15
j_call: TRBJ2-5

cdr3_aa: CASSGSNQPQHF
cdr3_nt: TGTGCCAGCAGTGGCAGCAATCAGCCCCAGCATTTT
clone_size: -
d_call: -
v_call: TRBV2
cdr3_length: 12
j_call: TRBJ1-5

cdr3_aa: CASSRGGAETQYF
cdr3_nt: TGTGCCAGCAGTCGTGGGGGGGCCGAGACCCAGTACTTC
clone_size: -
d_call: -
v_call: TRBV5-6
cdr3_length: 13
j_call: TRBJ2-5

cdr3_aa: CASSQGLAGGTQETQYF
cdr3_nt: TGTGCCAGCAGCCAGGGGCTAGCGGGGGGAACCCAAGAGACCCAGTACTTC
clone_size: -
d_call: TRBD2
v_call: TRBV5-8
cdr3_length: 17
j_call: TRBJ2-5

cdr3_aa: CASSPQAAGANVLTF
cdr3_nt: TGTGCCAGCAGCCCCCAGGCAGCTGGGGCCAACGTCCTGACTTTC
clone_size: -
d_call: -
v_call: TRBV7-2
cdr3_length: 15
j_call: TRBJ2-6

cdr3_aa: CAAHTSSYEQYF
cdr3_nt: TGTGCCGCTCACACGAGCTCCTACGAGCAGTACTTC
clone_size: -
d_call: -
v_call: TRBV28
cdr3_length: 12
j_call: TRBJ2-7

cdr3_aa: CASRKGGEGRTDTQYF
cdr3_nt: TGTGCCAGCAGAAAAGGCGGAGAAGGCCGCACAGATACGCAGTATTTT
clone_size: -
d_call: -
v_call: TRBV28
cdr3_length: 16
j_call: TRBJ2-3

cdr3_aa: CASSPRGTGGEGTDTQYF
cdr3_nt: TGTGCCAGCAGCCCTAGGGGGACAGGTGGGGAGGGCACAGATACGCAGTATTTT
clone_size: -
d_call: -
v_call: TRBV21-1
cdr3_length: 18
j_call: TRBJ2-3

cdr3_aa: CASSAGQTGYTF
cdr3_nt: TGTGCCAGCAGTGCGGGTCAGACTGGCTACACCTTC
clone_size: -
d_call: -
v_call: TRBV2
cdr3_length: 12
j_call: TRBJ1-2

cdr3_aa: CASIRGRGLGELFF
cdr3_nt: TGTGCCAGCATTAGGGGCCGCGGGCTCGGGGAGCTGTTTTTT
clone_size: once
d_call: -
v_call: TRBV6-5
cdr3_length: 14
j_call: TRBJ2-2

cdr3_aa: CASSLVGPLSEQYF
cdr3_nt: TGTGCCAGCAGCTTAGTGGGGCCCCTGAGTGAGCAGTACTTC
clone_size: -
d_call: -
v_call: TRBV7-2
cdr3_length: 14
j_call: TRBJ2-7

cdr3_aa: CASSLGPGGGYGYTF
cdr3_nt: TGTGCCAGCAGCTTAGGCCCAGGGGGAGGCTATGGCTACACCTTC
clone_size: -
d_call: TRBD1
v_call: TRBV7-2
cdr3_length: 15
j_call: TRBJ1-2

cdr3_aa: CASSEATGGNQPQHF
cdr3_nt: TGTGCCAGCAGTGAAGCGACGGGGGGCAATCAGCCCCAGCATTTT
clone_size: -
d_call: -
v_call: TRBV2
cdr3_length: 15
j_call: TRBJ1-5

cdr3_aa: CASSLKGSRGEKLFF
cdr3_nt: TGTGCCAGCAGTTTAAAGGGGTCCCGGGGTGAAAAACTGTTTTTT
clone_size: -
d_call: -
v_call: TRBV28
cdr3_length: 15
j_call: TRBJ1-4

cdr3_aa: CASRSSPVRGKLGIYGYTF
cdr3_nt: TGCGCCAGCAGGTCTTCCCCGGTCAGGGGGAAGTTAGGAATCTATGGCTACACCTTC
clone_size: -
d_call: TRBD1
v_call: TRBV5-1
cdr3_length: 19
j_call: TRBJ1-2

cdr3_aa: CASTRVAGDYTDTQYF
cdr3_nt: TGCGCCAGCACCCGAGTAGCGGGGGACTACACAGATACGCAGTATTTT
clone_size: -
d_call: TRBD2
v_call: TRBV5-1
cdr3_length: 16
j_call: TRBJ2-3

cdr3_aa: CASSVDLEENTEAFF
cdr3_nt: TGTGCCAGCAGCGTAGATTTGGAGGAAAACACTGAAGCTTTCTTT
clone_size: few
d_call: -
v_call: TRBV9
cdr3_length: 15
j_call: TRBJ1-1

cdr3_aa: CATSRGAVRGTEAFF
cdr3_nt: TGTGCCACCAGCAGGGGGGCAGTGCGGGGCACTGAAGCTTTCTTT
clone_size: -
d_call: -
v_call: TRBV15
cdr3_length: 15
j_call: TRBJ1-1